This T cell receptor beta chain was documented in a study of CD8+CD57+ T cells in acquired aplastic anemia. In the study overall: Sorted CD4+ and CD8+ cells gave a mean 3.2 ug DNA, range roughly 0.2 to 27.4 ug.

The template used for profiling TCR beta VDJ and CDR3 was genomic DNA. Via MiXCR, TCRdb re-called the reads, giving one row per CDR3 protein. The profile shows 180,000 or so distinct CDR3 sequences, approximately 52% of them singletons. Individuals selected for sequencing had exhibited CD8+CD57+ cell expansion on flow cytometry. Every patient presented with severe acquired aplastic anemia. No patient had been given any therapy when blood was sampled. General study results and limits: The same twenty-nine CD8+ CDR3 sequences occurred in patients and in controls.

This clonotype was counted a few times. Its antigen is still unknown. Trimming took off 0 bases at V and 10 bases at J, with 19 bases between the two ends. Germline V gene data show CDR1 as MRHNA and CDR2 as SNTAGT. The CDR3 spans 16 residues. J is TRBJ2-4 and V is TRBV6-4, with D perhaps TRBD1 (5 bases). The sample comprised sorted CD4+, CD8+, or CD8+CD57+ T cells (not recorded which) from PBMCs. The sequence came from a human donor with aplastic anemia. The CDR3 sequence is CASSDSSYKGCRIQYF. The DNA of the CDR3 is TGTGCCAGCAGTGACTCGAGTTACAAGGGGTGTAGGATTCAGTACTTC.